This is a list of T cell receptor beta chains from one sample in a study of T cell changes during pregnancy in multiple sclerosis. TCRdb's table, derived via immunoSEQ multiplex PCR, lists solely in-frame clones and lacks some. This repertoire shows under 150,000 clones, roughly 97% found once; its top ten account for more than 0.4%. This specimen consisted of peripheral blood, obtained after pregnancy. The receptors were gathered from a female donor with multiple sclerosis, enrolled in a pregnancy study. Each CDR3 is given with its conserved first and last residue. The D gene is left open where the match is weak. Clone size is shown for a subset of rows, as once, few, many or a class of expanded clone.

j_call,clone_size,d_call,v_call,cdr3_aa,cdr3_nt
TRBJ2-2,-,TRBD1,TRBV25-1,CASTKGGPLTDGELFF,TGTGCCAGCACCAAAGGGGGCCCTCTAACAGACGGGGAGCTGTTTTTT
TRBJ2-5,once,-,TRBV4-3,CASSPSTVPRPQETQYF,TGCGCCAGCAGCCCCTCGACTGTCCCTAGACCTCAAGAGACCCAGTACTTC
TRBJ1-1,-,TRBD1,TRBV5-4,CASSPGGAEAFF,TGTGCCAGCAGCCCAGGGGGCGCTGAAGCTTTCTTT
TRBJ1-4,-,-,TRBV19,CASSIDGGVREKLFF,TGTGCCAGTAGTATTGATGGAGGGGTTCGTGAAAAACTGTTTTTT
TRBJ1-2,-,TRBD1,TRBV7-3,CASSAHPGQGPDGYTF,TGTGCCAGCAGCGCCCACCCCGGACAGGGGCCTGATGGCTACACCTTC
TRBJ2-3,-,TRBD1,TRBV9,CASSVEGAGTDTQYF,TGTGCCAGCAGCGTAGAGGGGGCTGGCACAGATACGCAGTATTTT
TRBJ2-7,few,TRBD2,TRBV2,CASSATSGVSYEQYF,TGTGCCAGCAGTGCCACTAGCGGGGTATCCTACGAGCAGTACTTC
TRBJ2-7,-,TRBD1,TRBV27,CASTPGTGSYEQYF,TGTGCCAGCACCCCCGGGACAGGCTCCTACGAGCAGTACTTC
TRBJ2-7,-,TRBD2,TRBV11-2,CASSLSGSGEQYF,TGTGCCAGCAGTCTTAGCGGGAGCGGCGAGCAGTACTTC
TRBJ2-5,-,TRBD1,TRBV28,CASSPLGQVLQETQYF,TGTGCCAGCAGTCCTCTCGGACAGGTACTCCAAGAGACCCAGTACTTC
TRBJ1-1,-,-,TRBV11-3,CASSLGGDTEAFF,TGTGCCAGCAGCTTAGGAGGAGACACTGAAGCTTTCTTT
TRBJ1-3,-,-,TRBV6-5,CASSYSRGNTIYF,TGTGCCAGCAGTTACTCGAGGGGAAACACCATATATTTT
TRBJ2-7,-,TRBD1,TRBV4-1,CASSLLDRASEQYF,TGCGCCAGCAGCCTCCTAGACAGGGCATCCGAGCAGTACTTC
TRBJ2-7,-,-,TRBV4-1,CASSQSSGEQYF,TGCGCCAGCAGCCAATCCTCGGGGGAGCAGTACTTC
TRBJ2-2,-,-,TRBV5-1,CASSLGRNTGELFF,TGCGCCAGCAGCTTGGGCAGGAACACCGGGGAGCTGTTTTTT
TRBJ2-7,-,TRBD2,TRBV5-1,CASSSSGRGAYEQYF,TGCGCCAGCAGCTCCAGCGGGAGAGGGGCCTACGAGCAGTACTTC
TRBJ2-5,-,TRBD1,TRBV4-3,CASSQPLRQGSIQETQYF,TGCGCCAGCAGCCAACCCCTAAGACAGGGAAGCATACAAGAGACCCAGTACTTC
TRBJ2-1,-,-,TRBV6-6,CASSPDNWNEQFF,TGTGCCAGCAGTCCGGACAATTGGAATGAGCAGTTCTTC
TRBJ2-2,-,TRBD1,TRBV5-1,CASSLGTDNTGELFF,TGCGCCAGCAGCCTGGGGACAGACAACACCGGGGAGCTGTTTTTT
TRBJ2-3,-,TRBD1,TRBV7-8,CASSPGQGGADTQYF,TGTGCCAGCAGCCCAGGACAGGGGGGGGCAGATACGCAGTATTTT
TRBJ2-1,-,-,TRBV9,CASSESVSYNEQFF,TGTGCCAGCAGCGAAAGCGTCTCCTACAATGAGCAGTTCTTC
TRBJ2-2,-,-,TRBV11-3,CASSRNQDTNTGELFF,TGTGCCAGCAGCCGAAACCAGGATACGAACACCGGGGAGCTGTTTTTT
TRBJ2-5,-,-,TRBV6-1,CASSRSLEETQYF,TGTGCCAGCAGTAGATCACTAGAGGAGACCCAGTACTTC
TRBJ2-3,-,-,TRBV5-6,CASSSQGTQYF,TGTGCCAGCAGCTCTCAGGGTACGCAGTATTTT
TRBJ2-1,-,TRBD2,TRBV6-4,CASRRESSYNEQFF,TGTGCCAGCCGGCGGGAGAGCTCCTACAATGAGCAGTTCTTC
TRBJ2-5,-,-,TRBV28,CASSLQETQYF,TGTGCCAGCAGCCTCCAAGAGACCCAGTACTTC
TRBJ2-7,-,TRBD2,TRBV9,CASSILAGTEQYF,TGTGCCAGCAGCATACTAGCGGGAACCGAGCAGTACTTC
TRBJ2-7,-,-,TRBV7-8,CASSLVTVQTLYEQYF,TGTGCCAGCAGCTTAGTAACAGTACAGACCCTCTACGAGCAGTACTTC
TRBJ2-1,-,-,TRBV2,CASSGGDSSYNEQFF,TGTGCCAGCAGTGGGGGGGACAGCTCCTACAATGAGCAGTTCTTC
TRBJ2-1,-,TRBD2,TRBV30,CAWRGGTSGQFF,TGTGCCTGGAGGGGCGGGACTAGTGGGCAGTTCTTC
TRBJ2-7,-,TRBD2,TRBV7-7,CASSLADGRDYEQYF,TGTGCTAGCAGCTTAGCCGACGGGAGGGACTACGAGCAGTACTTC
TRBJ1-2,-,TRBD1,TRBV19,CASSPKGTAYTF,TGTGCCAGTAGTCCTAAGGGGACAGCCTACACCTTC
TRBJ2-1,-,TRBD2,TRBV29-1,CSVASGIYNEQFF,TGCAGCGTTGCCAGCGGGATTTACAATGAGCAGTTCTTC
TRBJ2-5,-,TRBD1,TRBV5-3,CARSLHRDRGQETQYF,TGTGCCAGAAGCTTACACCGGGACAGGGGGCAAGAGACCCAGTACTTC
TRBJ2-7,once,-,TRBV14,CASSQVGTYYEQYF,TGTGCCAGCAGCCAAGTCGGGACTTACTACGAGCAGTACTTC
TRBJ2-3,-,TRBD1,TRBV18,CASSQTGGADTQYF,TGTGCCAGCTCACAGACAGGGGGAGCAGATACGCAGTATTTT
TRBJ2-7,-,TRBD2,TRBV28,CASRTEASGFPYEQYF,TGTGCCAGCAGAACAGAAGCTAGCGGGTTCCCTTACGAGCAGTACTTC
TRBJ2-3,-,-,TRBV27,CASSFHGRTDTQYF,TGTGCCAGCAGTTTTCATGGCCGCACAGATACGCAGTATTTT
TRBJ2-7,-,TRBD1,TRBV5-1,CASSLVQGDYEQYF,TGCGCCAGCAGCTTGGTTCAGGGGGACTACGAGCAGTACTTC
TRBJ2-2,-,-,TRBV6-5,CASRAGTGELFF,TGTGCCAGCAGAGCAGGGACCGGGGAGCTGTTTTTT
TRBJ2-3,-,TRBD1,TRBV27,CASMTGGFRDTQYF,TGTGCCAGTATGACAGGGGGCTTTAGAGATACGCAGTATTTT
TRBJ2-3,once,TRBD2,TRBV7-2,CASSLWKAGGPGDTQYF,TGTGCCAGCAGCTTATGGAAGGCGGGAGGGCCAGGGGATACGCAGTATTTT
TRBJ2-2,-,TRBD1,TRBV5-1,CASSTGQGNTGELFF,TGCGCCAGCAGCACGGGACAGGGAAACACCGGGGAGCTGTTTTTT
TRBJ2-1,-,TRBD2,TRBV11-3,CASSLDLTGGGLNEQFF,TGTGCCAGCAGCTTAGATCTAACTGGCGGGGGGCTTAATGAGCAGTTCTTC